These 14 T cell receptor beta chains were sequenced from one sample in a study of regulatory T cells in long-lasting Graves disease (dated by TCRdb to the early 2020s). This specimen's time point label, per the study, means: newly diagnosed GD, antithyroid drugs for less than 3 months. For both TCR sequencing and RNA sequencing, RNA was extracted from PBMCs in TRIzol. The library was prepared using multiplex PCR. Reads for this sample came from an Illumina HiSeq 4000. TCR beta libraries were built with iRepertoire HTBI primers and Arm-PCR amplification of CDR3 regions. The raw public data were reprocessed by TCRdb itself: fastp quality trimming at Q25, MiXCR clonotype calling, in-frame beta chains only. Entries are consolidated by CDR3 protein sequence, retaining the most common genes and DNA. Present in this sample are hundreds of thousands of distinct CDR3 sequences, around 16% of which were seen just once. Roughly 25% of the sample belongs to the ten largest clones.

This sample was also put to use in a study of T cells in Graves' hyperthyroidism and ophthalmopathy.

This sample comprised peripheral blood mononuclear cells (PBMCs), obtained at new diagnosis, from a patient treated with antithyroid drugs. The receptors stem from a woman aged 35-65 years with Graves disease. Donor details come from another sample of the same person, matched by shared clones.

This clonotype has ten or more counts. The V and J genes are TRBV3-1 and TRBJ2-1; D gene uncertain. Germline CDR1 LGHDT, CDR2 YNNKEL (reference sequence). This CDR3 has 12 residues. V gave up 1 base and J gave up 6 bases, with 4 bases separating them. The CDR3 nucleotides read TGTGCCAGCAGCCAAGTTACCAATGAGCAGTTCTTC. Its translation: CASSQVTNEQFF.

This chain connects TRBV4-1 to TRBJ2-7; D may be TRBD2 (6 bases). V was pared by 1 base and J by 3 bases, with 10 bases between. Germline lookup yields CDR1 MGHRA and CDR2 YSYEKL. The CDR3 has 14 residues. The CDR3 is CASSQVGRNYEQYF. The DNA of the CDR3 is TGCGCCAGCAGCCAAGTCGGGAGAAACTACGAGCAGTACTTC.

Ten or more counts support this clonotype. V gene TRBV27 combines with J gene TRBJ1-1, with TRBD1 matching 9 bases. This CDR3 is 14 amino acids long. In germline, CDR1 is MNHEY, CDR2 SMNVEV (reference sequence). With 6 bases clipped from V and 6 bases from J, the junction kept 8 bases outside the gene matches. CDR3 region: CASSRQTGGSEAFF. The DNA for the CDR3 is TGTGCCAGCAGCCGGCAGACAGGGGGGTCTGAAGCTTTCTTT.

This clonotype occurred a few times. DNA for the CDR3: TGTGCCAGCTCTCTAGGGGGGCAGCTTAGCAATCAGCCCCAGCATTTT. Its translation: CASSLGGQLSNQPQHF. The V call is TRBV11-2, the J call TRBJ1-5; D possibly corresponds to TRBD1 (6 bases). The CDR3 runs 16 residues. With 8 bases removed from V and 0 bases from J, the gap between germline ends came to 17 bases. CDR1 and CDR2 from the germline V gene are SGHAT and FQNNGV.

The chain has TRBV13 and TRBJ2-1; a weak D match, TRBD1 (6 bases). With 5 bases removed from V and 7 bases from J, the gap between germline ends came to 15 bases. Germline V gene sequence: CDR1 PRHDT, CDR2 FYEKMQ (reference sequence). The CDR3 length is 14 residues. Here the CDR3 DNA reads TGTGCCAGCAGCCCAGCGACAGGTCGGAATGAGCAGTTCTTC. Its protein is CASSPATGRNEQFF.

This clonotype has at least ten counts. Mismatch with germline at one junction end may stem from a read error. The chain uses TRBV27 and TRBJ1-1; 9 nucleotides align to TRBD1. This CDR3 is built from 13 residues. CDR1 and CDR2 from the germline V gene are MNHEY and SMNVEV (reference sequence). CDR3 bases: TGTGCCAGCAGTTTCGCTTGGACAGGGGACGTGATCTTT. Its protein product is CASSFAWTGDVIF.

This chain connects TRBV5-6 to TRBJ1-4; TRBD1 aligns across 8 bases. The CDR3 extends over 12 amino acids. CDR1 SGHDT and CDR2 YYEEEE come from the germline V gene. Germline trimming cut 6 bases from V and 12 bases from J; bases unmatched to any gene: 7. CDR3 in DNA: TGTGCCAGCACCACGACAGGGGATGAACTGTTTTTT. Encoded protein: CASTTTGDELFF. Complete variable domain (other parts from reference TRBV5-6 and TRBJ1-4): DAGVTQSPTHLIKTRGQQVTLRCSPKSGHDTVSWYQQALGQGPQFIFQYYEEEERQRGNFPDRFSGHQFPNYSSELNVNALLLGDSALYLCASTTTGDELFFGSGTQLSVL.

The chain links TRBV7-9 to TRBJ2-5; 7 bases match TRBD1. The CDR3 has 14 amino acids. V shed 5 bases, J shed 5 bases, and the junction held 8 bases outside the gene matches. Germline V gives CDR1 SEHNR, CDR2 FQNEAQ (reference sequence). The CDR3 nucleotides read TGTGCCAGCAGCCAACAGGGGTTTGAGGAGACCCAGTACTTC. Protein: CASSQQGFEETQYF.

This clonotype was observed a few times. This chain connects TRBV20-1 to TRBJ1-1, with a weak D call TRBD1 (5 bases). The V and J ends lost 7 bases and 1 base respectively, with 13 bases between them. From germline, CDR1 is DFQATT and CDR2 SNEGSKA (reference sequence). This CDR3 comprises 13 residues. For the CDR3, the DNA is TGCAGTGTAGAGGGGCTCGGGAACACTGAAGCTTTCTTT. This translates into CSVEGLGNTEAFF.

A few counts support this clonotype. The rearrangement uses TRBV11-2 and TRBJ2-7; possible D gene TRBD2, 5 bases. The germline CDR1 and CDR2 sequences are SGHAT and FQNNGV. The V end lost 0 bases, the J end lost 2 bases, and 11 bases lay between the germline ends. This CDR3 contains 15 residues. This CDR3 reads CASSLDRGRPYEQYF. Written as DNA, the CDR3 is TGTGCCAGCAGCTTAGATCGGGGTAGGCCCTACGAGCAGTACTTC.

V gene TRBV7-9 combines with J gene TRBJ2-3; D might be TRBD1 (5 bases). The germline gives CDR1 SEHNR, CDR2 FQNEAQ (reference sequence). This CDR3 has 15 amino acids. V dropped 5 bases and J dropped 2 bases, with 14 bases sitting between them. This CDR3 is CASSPRRQNTDTQYF. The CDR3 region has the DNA TGTGCCAGCAGCCCCCGGAGACAGAACACAGATACGCAGTATTTT. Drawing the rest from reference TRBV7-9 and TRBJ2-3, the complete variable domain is DTGVSQNPRHKITKRGQNVTFRCDPISEHNRLYWYRQTLGQGPEFLTYFQNEAQLEKSRLLSDRFSAERPKGSFSTLEIQRTEQGDSAMYLCASSPRRQNTDTQYFGPGTRLTVL.

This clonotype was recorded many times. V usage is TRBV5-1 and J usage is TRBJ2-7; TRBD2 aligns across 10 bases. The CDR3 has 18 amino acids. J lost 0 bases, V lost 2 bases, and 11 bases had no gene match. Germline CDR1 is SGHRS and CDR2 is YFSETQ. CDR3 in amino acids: CASSFGSGGPTSSYEQYF. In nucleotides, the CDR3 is TGCGCCAGCAGCTTTGGTAGCGGGGGGCCGACCTCCTCCTACGAGCAGTACTTC.

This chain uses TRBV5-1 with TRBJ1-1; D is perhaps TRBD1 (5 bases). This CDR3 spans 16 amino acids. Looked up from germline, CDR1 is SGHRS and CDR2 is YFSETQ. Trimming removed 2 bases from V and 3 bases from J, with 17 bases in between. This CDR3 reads CASSFSRTPLHTEAFF. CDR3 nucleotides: TGCGCCAGCAGCTTTTCCCGGACACCGCTACACACTGAAGCTTTCTTT.

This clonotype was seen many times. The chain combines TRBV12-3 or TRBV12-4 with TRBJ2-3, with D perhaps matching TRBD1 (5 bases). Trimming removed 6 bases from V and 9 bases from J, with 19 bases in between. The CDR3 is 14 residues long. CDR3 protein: CASSPKGIYRTQYF. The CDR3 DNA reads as TGTGCCAGCAGCCCCAAGGGGATTTACAGAACGCAGTATTTT.